The rows below give T cell receptor beta chains drawn from one sample of a study of blood T cell repertoires in COVID-19. Data came from immunoSEQ multiplex PCR; TCRdb stores just in-frame clones and leaves some out. The table records roughly 210,000 clones, 80% to 90% of them present only once. The sequencing sample was made of peripheral blood. These receptors were taken from an elderly woman with COVID-19, enrolled during active disease. The CDR3 runs from the conserved cysteine through the conserved F or W. D genes are given only for firm matches. Not all rows give a size; the values are once, few, many and, for expanded clones, a class.

CDR3nt	CDR3aa	len	abundance	v_gene	j_gene	d_gene
TGTGCCAGCAGTCAGTATACTGAAGCTTTCTTT	CASSQYTEAFF	11	NA	TRBV2	TRBJ1-1	NA
TGTGCCAGCAGTTACCTGGATAAAGGGGGCAACTATGGCTACACCTTC	CASSYLDKGGNYGYTF	16	NA	TRBV6-5	TRBJ1-2	TRBD1
TGTGCCAGCAGCTTATCCCGGGACAGGGGGCCTGGCTACACCTTC	CASSLSRDRGPGYTF	15	once	TRBV5-4	TRBJ1-2	TRBD1
TGCGCCAGCAGCTTGCGCGCGAACACCGGGGAGCTGTTTTTT	CASSLRANTGELFF	14	NA	TRBV5-1	TRBJ2-2	NA
TGTGCCAGCACCTACAATAAATTACAGGCAGATACGCAGTATTTT	CASTYNKLQADTQYF	15	NA	TRBV7-9	TRBJ2-3	NA
TGCAGCGTTCAGGTGCCAGGGGTAGACATTCAGTACTTC	CSVQVPGVDIQYF	13	NA	TRBV29-1	TRBJ2-4	NA
TGTGCCAGCAGCTTAGATTGGGAACTAGCGGGGGGAGCAGATACGCAGTATTTT	CASSLDWELAGGADTQYF	18	NA	TRBV7-2	TRBJ2-3	TRBD2
TGCAGCGTCGGAGACAGCGGGACCGGTAATGAAAAACTGTTTTTT	CSVGDSGTGNEKLFF	15	once	TRBV29-1	TRBJ1-4	NA
TGTGCCATCAGCCGGGACAGGGACTACGAGCAGTACTTC	CAISRDRDYEQYF	13	few	TRBV10-3	TRBJ2-7	TRBD1
TGTGCCAGCAACCACAGGGGGCGAGAGGAGACCCAGTACTTC	CASNHRGREETQYF	14	NA	TRBV7-9	TRBJ2-5	TRBD1
TGCAGTGCTAGAATCTCTGAAGCTTTCTTT	CSARISEAFF	10	NA	TRBV20-1	TRBJ1-1	NA
TGTGCCAGCAGCTCATACGCCGGGACAATAGCGAACTATGGCTACACCTTC	CASSSYAGTIANYGYTF	17	NA	TRBV3-1/TRBV3-2	TRBJ1-2	NA
TGTGCCAGCAGCTTAGTTGTGGGGCAAAGCACAGATACGCAGTATTTT	CASSLVVGQSTDTQYF	16	once	TRBV7-2	TRBJ2-3	NA
TGTGCCAGCAGATTACAGGGGGGGGATGGCTACACCTTC	CASRLQGGDGYTF	13	once	TRBV5-4	TRBJ1-2	TRBD1
TGTGCCAGCAGTTCCGCCGGGACAGGGGGCCATGGTGGCTACACCTTC	CASSSAGTGGHGGYTF	16	NA	TRBV6-2/TRBV6-3	TRBJ1-2	TRBD1
TGTGCCAGTAGTATCTACAGGGGGCGGAACATGAACACTGAAGCTTTCTTT	CASSIYRGRNMNTEAFF	17	NA	TRBV19	TRBJ1-1	TRBD1